This TCR beta chain was retrieved from a study of blood T cells in healthy people across ages. This CDR3 region has 15 residues. CDR1 SGDLS and CDR2 YYNGEE come from the germline V gene. V was clipped by 2 bases and J by 5 bases, with 14 bases between them. Extractions gave at least 6 micrograms of total RNA per sample. Then a second PCR, running roughly 7 to 11 cycles, was carried out with a sample-barcoded 5' primer and a J-beta primer mix. TCRdb independently ran MiXCR on the 5' RACE reads; one entry per CDR3 protein. The sample comprises about 640,000 distinct CDR3 sequences, roughly 58% of which are singletons, and 30% to 40% rests with the top ten.

The J gene is TRBJ2-1, the V gene TRBV9; possibly TRBD1 for D (6 bases). Sequencing was carried out using blood. This TCR was recovered from a man in his 60s in good health. As DNA, the CDR3 is TGTGCCAGCAGCGTTACAGGGAGTGTGGACAATGAGCAGTTCTTC. Its protein is CASSVTGSVDNEQFF.